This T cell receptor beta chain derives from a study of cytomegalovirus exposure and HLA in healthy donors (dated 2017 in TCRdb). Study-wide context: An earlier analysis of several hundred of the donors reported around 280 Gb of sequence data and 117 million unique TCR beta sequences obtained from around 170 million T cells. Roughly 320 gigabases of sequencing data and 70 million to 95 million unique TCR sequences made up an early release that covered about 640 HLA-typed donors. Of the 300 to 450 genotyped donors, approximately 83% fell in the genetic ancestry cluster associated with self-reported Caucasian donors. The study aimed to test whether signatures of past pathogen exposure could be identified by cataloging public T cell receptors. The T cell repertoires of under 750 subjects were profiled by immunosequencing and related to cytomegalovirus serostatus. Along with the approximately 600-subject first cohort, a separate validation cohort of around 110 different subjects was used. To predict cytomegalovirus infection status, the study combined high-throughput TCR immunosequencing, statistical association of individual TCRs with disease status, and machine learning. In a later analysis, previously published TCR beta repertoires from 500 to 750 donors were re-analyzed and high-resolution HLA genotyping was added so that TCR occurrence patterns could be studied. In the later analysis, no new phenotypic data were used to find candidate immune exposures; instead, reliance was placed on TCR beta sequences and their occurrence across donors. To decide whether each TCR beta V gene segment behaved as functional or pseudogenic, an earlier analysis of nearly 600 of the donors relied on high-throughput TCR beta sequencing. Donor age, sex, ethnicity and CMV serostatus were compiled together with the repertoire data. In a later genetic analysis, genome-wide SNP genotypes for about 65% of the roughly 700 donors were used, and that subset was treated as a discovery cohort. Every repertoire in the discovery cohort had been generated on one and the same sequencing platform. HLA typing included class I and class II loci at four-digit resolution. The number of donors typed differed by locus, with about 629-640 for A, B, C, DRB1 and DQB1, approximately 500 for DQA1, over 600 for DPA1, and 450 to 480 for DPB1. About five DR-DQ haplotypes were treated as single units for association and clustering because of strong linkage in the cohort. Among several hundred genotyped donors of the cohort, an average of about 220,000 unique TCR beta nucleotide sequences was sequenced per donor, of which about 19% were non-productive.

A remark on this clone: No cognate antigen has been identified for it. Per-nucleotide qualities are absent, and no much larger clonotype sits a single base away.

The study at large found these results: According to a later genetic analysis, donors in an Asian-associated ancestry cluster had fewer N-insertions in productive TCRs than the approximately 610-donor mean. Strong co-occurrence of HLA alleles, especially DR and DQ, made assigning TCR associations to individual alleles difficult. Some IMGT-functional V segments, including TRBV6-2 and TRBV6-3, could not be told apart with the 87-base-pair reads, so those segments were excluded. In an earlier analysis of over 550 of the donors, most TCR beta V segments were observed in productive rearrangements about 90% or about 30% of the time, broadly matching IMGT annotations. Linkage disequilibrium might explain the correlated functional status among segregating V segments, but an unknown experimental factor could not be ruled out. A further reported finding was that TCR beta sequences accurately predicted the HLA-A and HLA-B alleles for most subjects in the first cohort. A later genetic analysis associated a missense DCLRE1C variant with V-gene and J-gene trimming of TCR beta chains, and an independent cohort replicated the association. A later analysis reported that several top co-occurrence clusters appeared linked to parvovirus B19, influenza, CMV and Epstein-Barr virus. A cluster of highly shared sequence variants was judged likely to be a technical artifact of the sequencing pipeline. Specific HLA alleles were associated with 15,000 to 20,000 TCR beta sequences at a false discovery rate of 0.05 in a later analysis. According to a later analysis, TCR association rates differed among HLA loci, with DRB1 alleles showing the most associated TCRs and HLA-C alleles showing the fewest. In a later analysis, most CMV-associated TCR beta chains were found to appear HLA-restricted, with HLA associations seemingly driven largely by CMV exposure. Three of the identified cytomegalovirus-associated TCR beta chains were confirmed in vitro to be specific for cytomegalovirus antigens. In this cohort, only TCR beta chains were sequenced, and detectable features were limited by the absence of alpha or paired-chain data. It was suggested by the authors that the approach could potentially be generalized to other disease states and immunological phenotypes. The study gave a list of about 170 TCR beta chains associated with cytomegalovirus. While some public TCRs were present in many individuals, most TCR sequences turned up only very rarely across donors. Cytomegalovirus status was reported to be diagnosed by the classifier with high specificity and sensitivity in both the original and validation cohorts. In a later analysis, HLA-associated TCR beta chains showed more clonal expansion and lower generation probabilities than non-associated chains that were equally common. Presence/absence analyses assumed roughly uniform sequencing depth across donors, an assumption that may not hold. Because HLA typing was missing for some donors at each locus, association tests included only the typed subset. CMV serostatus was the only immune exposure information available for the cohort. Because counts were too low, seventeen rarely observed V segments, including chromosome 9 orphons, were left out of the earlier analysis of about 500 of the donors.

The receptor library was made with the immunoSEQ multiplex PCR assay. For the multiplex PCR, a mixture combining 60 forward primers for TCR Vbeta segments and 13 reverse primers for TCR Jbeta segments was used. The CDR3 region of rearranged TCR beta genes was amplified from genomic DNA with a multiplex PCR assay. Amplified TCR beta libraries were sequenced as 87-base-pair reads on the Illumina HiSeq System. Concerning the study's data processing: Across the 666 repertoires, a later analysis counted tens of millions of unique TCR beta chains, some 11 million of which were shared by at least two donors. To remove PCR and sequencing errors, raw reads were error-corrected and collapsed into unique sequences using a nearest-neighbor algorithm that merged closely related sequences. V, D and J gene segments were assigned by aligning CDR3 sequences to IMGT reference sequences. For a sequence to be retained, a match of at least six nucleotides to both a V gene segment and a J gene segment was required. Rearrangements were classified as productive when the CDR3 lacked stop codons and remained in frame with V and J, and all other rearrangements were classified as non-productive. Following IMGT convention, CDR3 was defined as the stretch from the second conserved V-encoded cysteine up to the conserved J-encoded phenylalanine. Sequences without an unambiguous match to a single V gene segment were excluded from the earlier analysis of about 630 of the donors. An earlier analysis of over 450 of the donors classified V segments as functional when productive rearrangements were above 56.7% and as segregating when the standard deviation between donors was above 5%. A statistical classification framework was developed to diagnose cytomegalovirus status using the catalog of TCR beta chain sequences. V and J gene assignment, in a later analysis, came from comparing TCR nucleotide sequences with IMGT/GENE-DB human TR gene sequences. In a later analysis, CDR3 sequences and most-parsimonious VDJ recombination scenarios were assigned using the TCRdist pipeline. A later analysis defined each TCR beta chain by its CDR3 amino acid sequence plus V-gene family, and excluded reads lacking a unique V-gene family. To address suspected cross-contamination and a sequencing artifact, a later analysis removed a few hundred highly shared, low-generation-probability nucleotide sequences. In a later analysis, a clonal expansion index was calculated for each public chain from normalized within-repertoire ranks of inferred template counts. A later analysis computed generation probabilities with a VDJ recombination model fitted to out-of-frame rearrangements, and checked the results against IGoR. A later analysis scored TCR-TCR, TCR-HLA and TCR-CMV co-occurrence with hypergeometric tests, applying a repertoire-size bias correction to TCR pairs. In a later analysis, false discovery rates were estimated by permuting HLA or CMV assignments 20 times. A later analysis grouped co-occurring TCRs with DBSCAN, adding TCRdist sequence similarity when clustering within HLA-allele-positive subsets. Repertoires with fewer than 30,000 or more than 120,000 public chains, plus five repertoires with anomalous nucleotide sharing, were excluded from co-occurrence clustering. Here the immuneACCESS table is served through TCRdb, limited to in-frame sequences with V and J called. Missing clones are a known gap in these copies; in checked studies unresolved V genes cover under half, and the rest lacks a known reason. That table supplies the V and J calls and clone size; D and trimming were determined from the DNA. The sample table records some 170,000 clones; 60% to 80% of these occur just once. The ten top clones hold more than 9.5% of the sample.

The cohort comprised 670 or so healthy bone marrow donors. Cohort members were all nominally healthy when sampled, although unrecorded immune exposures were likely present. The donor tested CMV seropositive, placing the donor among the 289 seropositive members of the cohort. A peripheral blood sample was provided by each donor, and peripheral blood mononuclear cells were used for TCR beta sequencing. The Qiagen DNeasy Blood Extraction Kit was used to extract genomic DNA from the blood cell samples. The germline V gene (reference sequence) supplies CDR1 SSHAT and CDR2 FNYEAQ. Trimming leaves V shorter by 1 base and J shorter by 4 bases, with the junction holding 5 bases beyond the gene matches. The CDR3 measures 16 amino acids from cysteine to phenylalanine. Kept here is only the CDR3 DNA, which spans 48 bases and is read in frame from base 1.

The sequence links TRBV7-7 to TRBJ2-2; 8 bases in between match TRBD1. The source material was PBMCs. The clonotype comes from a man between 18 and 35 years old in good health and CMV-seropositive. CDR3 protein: CASSLDGDRSTGELFF. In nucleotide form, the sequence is TGTGCCAGCAGCTTAGACGGGGACAGGTCCACCGGGGAGCTGTTTTTT.